A single sample is the source of the 3 T cell receptor beta chains below, sequenced in a study of cytomegalovirus exposure and HLA in healthy donors. Only in-frame clones appear in the TCRdb table, and some are missing; sequencing was by immunoSEQ multiplex PCR. The sample lists some 170,000 clones, nearly 90% occurring once. Sequencing used PBMCs. The receptors were gathered from a woman aged 18-29 years in good health and CMV-seropositive.

This chain joins TRBV18 and TRBJ1-1, with D tentatively TRBD1 (6 bases). Trimming removed 3 bases at V and 7 bases at J, with 12 bases between. This CDR3 has 13 amino acids. Germline CDR1 and CDR2: KGHSH and LQKENI. CDR3 loop: CASSPEEGGEAFF. For the CDR3, the DNA is TGTGCCAGCTCACCCGAGGAAGGGGGTGAAGCTTTCTTT.

This chain joins TRBV12-5 and TRBJ2-1; perhaps TRBD2 as D (5 bases). Germline CDR1 LGHNT, CDR2 FRNRAP. Trimming removed 5 bases at V and 0 bases at J, with 11 bases between. This CDR3 spans 15 amino acids. This chain's CDR3 is CASGLHGSSYNEQFF. DNA for the CDR3: TGTGCTAGTGGTCTTCATGGGAGCTCCTACAATGAGCAGTTCTTC.

This chain joins TRBV2 and TRBJ1-4, with no clear D. Germline V lookup: CDR1 SNHLY, CDR2 FYNNEI. This CDR3 region has 14 residues. V lost 6 bases to trimming and J lost 0 bases, with 8 bases between them. As DNA, the CDR3 is TGTGCCAGCAGGAGAAATGCAACTAATGAAAAACTGTTTTTT. This gives the protein CASRRNATNEKLFF.